Included here is one T cell receptor (beta chain) sequence, with context. This sample was included in a study of cytomegalovirus exposure and HLA in healthy donors. From germline, CDR1 is GTSNPN and CDR2 SVGIG (reference sequence). This CDR3 comprises 14 residues. Trimming took off 0 bases at V and 2 bases at J, with 9 bases between the two ends. PCR involved 60 Vbeta and 13 Jbeta primers. Data came from immunoSEQ multiplex PCR; TCRdb stores just in-frame clones and leaves some out. This sample has about 160,000 clones, with approximately 80% found just once. This sequence joins TRBV30 and TRBJ2-3, with D possibly matching TRBD2 (5 bases). The clonotype comes from a man between 18 and 29 years old in good health and CMV-seropositive. Sample: PBMCs. CDR3 nucleotide sequence: TGTGCCTGGAGTGTACGAGGGTTCACAGATACGCAGTATTTT. This codes for CAWSVRGFTDTQYF.